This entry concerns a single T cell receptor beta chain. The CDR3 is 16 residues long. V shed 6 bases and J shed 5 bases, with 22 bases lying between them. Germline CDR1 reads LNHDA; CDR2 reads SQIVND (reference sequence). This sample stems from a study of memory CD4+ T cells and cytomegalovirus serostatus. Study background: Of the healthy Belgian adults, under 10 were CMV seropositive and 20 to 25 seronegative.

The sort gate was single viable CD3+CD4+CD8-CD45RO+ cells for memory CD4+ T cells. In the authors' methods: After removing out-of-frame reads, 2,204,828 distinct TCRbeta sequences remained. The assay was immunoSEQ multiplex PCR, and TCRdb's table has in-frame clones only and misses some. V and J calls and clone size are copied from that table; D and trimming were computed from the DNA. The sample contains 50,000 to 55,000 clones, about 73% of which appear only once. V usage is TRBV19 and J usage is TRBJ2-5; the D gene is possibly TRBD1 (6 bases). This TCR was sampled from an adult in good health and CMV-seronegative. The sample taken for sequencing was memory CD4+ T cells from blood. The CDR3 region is CASSPGLGAPGETQYF. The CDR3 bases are TGTGCCAGTAGCCCTGGGCTGGGGGCGCCCGGGGAGACCCAGTACTTC. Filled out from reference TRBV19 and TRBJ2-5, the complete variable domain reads DGGITQSPKYLFRKEGQNVTLSCEQNLNHDAMYWYRQDPGQGLRLIYYSQIVNDFQKGDIAEGYSVSREKKESFPLTVTSAQKNPTAFYLCASSPGLGAPGETQYFGPGTRLLVL.